These 10 T cell receptor beta chains were all obtained from the same sample, sequenced in a study of T-cell reconstitution after alpha-beta-depleted transplantation in children. Unique molecular identifiers were built into the TCRbeta library. TCRdb independently ran MiXCR on the PCR reads; one entry per CDR3 protein. The repertoire holds hundreds of thousands of distinct CDR3 sequences, with 15% to 20% as singletons. Sample: PBMCs, mostly from graft donor cells, taken 360 days after TCRalphabeta/CD19-depleted stem cell transplant. Receptors were obtained from a male patient aged 2-9 years who had a stem cell transplant for acute lymphoblastic leukemia, so the T cells may come from the graft donor.

Regarding this clonotype: This may arise from a read error, as a much more abundant clone is one base away. The conserved final phenylalanine or tryptophan is absent from the CDR3, which likely points to a read error. V gene TRBV20-1 combines with J gene TRBJ1-1; D may be TRBD1 (5 bases). Germline values: CDR1 DFQATT, CDR2 SNEGSKA (reference sequence). Trimming removed 6 bases at V and 0 bases at J, with 14 bases between. The CDR3 has 14 amino acids. For the CDR3, the DNA is TGCAGTGCGTCCCTCCGGGGGATGAACACTGAAGCTTTCTCT. It translates to CSASLRGMNTEAFS.

The chain carries TRBV20-1 and TRBJ2-4; weak D call: TRBD1 (6 bases). The CDR3 runs 14 residues. With 4 bases removed from V and 0 bases from J, the gap between germline ends came to 10 bases. Germline V gene lookup returns CDR1 DFQATT and CDR2 SNEGSKA (reference sequence). For the CDR3, the DNA is TGCAGTGCTATCAGGGACATAGCCAAAAACATTCAGTACTTC. It codes for CSAIRDIAKNIQYF.

V usage is TRBV30 and J usage is TRBJ1-5, with TRBD1 identical over 9 bases. This CDR3 region has 14 residues. CDR1 is GTSNPN, CDR2 SVGIG, per germline (reference sequence). Unmatched junction bases numbered 3, after V lost 2 bases and J lost 4 bases. The CDR3 DNA reads TGTGCCTGGAGTACCGGACAGGGGAATCAGCCCCAGCATTTT. It codes for CAWSTGQGNQPQHF. The full variable domain, with the rest looked up from reference TRBV30 and TRBJ1-5, is SQTIHQWPATLVQPVGSPLSLECTVEGTSNPNLYWYRQAAGRGLQLLFYSVGIGQISSEVPQNLSASRPQDRQFILSSKKLLLSDSGFYLCAWSTGQGNQPQHFGDGTRLSIL.

This clonotype was seen repeatedly, ten times or more. The chain recombines TRBV5-1 with TRBJ2-1, with 7 positions matching TRBD2. The CDR3 extends over 16 amino acids. V shed 5 bases and J 2 bases; nucleotides not matched to a gene: 10. CDR1 is SGHRS and CDR2 is YFSETQ in the germline V gene. The CDR3 nucleotides are TGCGCCAGCAGAAAGGAACGCAGCGGGACCTACAATGAGCAGTTCTTC. Residues: CASRKERSGTYNEQFF.

The chain carries TRBV28 and TRBJ1-1, with D possibly being TRBD1 (5 bases). V was trimmed by 6 bases and J by 1 base, leaving 9 bases between them. CDR3 size: 13 residues. The germline CDR1 and CDR2 sequences are MDHEN and SYDVKM. The DNA for the CDR3 is TGTGCCAGCAGGAGGGGTTGGAACACTGAAGCTTTCTTT. Its translation is CASRRGWNTEAFF.

The chain uses TRBV18 and TRBJ2-1; 13 nucleotides match TRBD2. V shed 2 bases and J 6 bases; nucleotides not matched to a gene: 4. This CDR3 is built from 16 residues. CDR1 KGHSH and CDR2 LQKENI come from the germline V gene. As DNA, the CDR3 is TGTGCCAGCTCACCAGATGGGACTAGCGGGACCAATGAGCAGTTCTTC. This encodes CASSPDGTSGTNEQFF.

V is TRBV20-1 and J is TRBJ2-5; D might be TRBD1 (6 bases). Germline V gene sequence: CDR1 DFQATT, CDR2 SNEGSKA (reference sequence). Trimming took 5 bases from V and 1 from J, leaving 17 bases between them. This CDR3 spans 15 amino acids. This CDR3 reads CSAGRGFVGQETQYF. Here the CDR3 DNA reads TGCAGTGCTGGAAGGGGGTTTGTGGGCCAAGAGACCCAGTACTTC.

The V gene is TRBV2, the J gene TRBJ2-5; 9 nucleotides align to TRBD2. J lost 1 base, V lost 6 bases, and 6 bases had no gene match. The CDR3 sequence is 15 residues long. Looked up from germline, CDR1 is SNHLY and CDR2 is FYNNEI. CDR3 sequence (DNA): TGTGCCAGCAGCAGGACGACTAGCGGCCAAGAGACCCAGTACTTC. This translates into CASSRTTSGQETQYF. Using reference TRBV2 and TRBJ2-5 for the parts outside the CDR3, the full variable domain is EPEVTQTPSHQVTQMGQEVILRCVPISNHLYFYWYRQILGQKVEFLVSFYNNEISEKSEIFDDQFSVERPDGSNFTLKIRSTKLEDSAMYFCASSRTTSGQETQYFGPGTRLLVL.

The V call is TRBV7-8, the J call TRBJ1-5, with 7 positions matching TRBD1. V lost 0 bases and J lost 4; bases outside the gene matches: 9. This CDR3 spans 17 amino acids. Germline V gene lookup returns CDR1 SGHVS and CDR2 FQNEAQ. The CDR3 reads CASSLAPTGRMNQPQHF. The CDR3 nucleotides read TGTGCCAGCAGCTTAGCCCCGACAGGGAGAATGAATCAGCCCCAGCATTTT. Drawing the rest from reference TRBV7-8 and TRBJ1-5, the complete variable domain is GAGVSQSPRYKVAKRGQDVALRCDPISGHVSLFWYQQALGQGPEFLTYFQNEAQLDKSGLPSDRFFAERPEGSVSTLKIQRTQQEDSAVYLCASSLAPTGRMNQPQHFGDGTRLSIL.

The V and J genes are TRBV28 and TRBJ2-3; perhaps TRBD2 as D (6 bases). There are 14 residues in the CDR3. From germline, CDR1 is MDHEN and CDR2 SYDVKM. V lost 4 bases, J lost 8 bases, and 16 bases lay in between. CDR3 residues: CASSYWRGKATQYF. CDR3 nucleotides: TGTGCCAGCAGTTATTGGCGGGGAAAGGCTACGCAGTATTTT.